Each of the 32 T cell receptor beta chains below was sequenced from the same sample in a study of blood T cell repertoires in COVID-19. Measured with immunoSEQ multiplex PCR; TCRdb has only the in-frame clones, and not every one. Of roughly 220,000 clones in the sample, roughly 79% were seen once. The sample taken for sequencing was peripheral blood. The receptors were gathered from a woman over 75 with COVID-19, enrolled during active disease.

The chain combines TRBV27 with TRBJ2-7, with D tentatively TRBD2 (5 bases). From germline, CDR1 is MNHEY and CDR2 SMNVEV (reference sequence). V lost 5 bases and J lost 3, with 17 bases in between. The CDR3 sequence is 15 residues long. The CDR3 DNA is TGTGCCAGCAGTCGTGGAGCGGACCCAAACTACGAGCAGTACTTC. Its translation is CASSRGADPNYEQYF.

This clone was recorded a few times. The V and J genes are TRBV2 and TRBJ2-7; D perhaps matches TRBD1 (6 bases). V was pared by 6 bases and J by 0 bases, with 12 bases between. Germline values: CDR1 SNHLY, CDR2 FYNNEI. This CDR3 has 14 amino acids. The CDR3 sequence: CASRDRDNSYEQYF. DNA of the CDR3: TGTGCCAGCAGAGACCGGGACAACTCCTACGAGCAGTACTTC.

The chain recombines TRBV27 with TRBJ2-3, with D uncertain. V was shortened by 3 bases and J by 0 bases, with 4 bases between the two germline ends. Germline values: CDR1 MNHEY, CDR2 SMNVEV (reference sequence). The CDR3 runs to 13 residues. The CDR3 DNA sequence: TGTGCCAGCAGTTTCCCTAGCACAGATACGCAGTATTTT. Translated, it gives CASSFPSTDTQYF.

The rearrangement uses TRBV20-1 and TRBJ2-3; 10 nucleotides agree with TRBD2. Germline V CDR1 and CDR2: DFQATT, SNEGSKA (reference sequence). Trimming removed 3 bases from V and 2 bases from J; junction bases left unmatched: 11. The CDR3 length is 17 residues. The CDR3 DNA reads TGCAGTGCTAGTGGCGTGGTAGCGGGGGGCCTCACAGATACGCAGTATTTT. Protein product: CSASGVVAGGLTDTQYF.

The gene calls are TRBV7-9 and TRBJ2-5; TRBD2 aligns across 10 bases. CDR3 length: 15 residues. V was pared by 7 bases and J by 4 bases, with 9 bases of the junction left unmatched. Germline CDR1 SEHNR, CDR2 FQNEAQ (reference sequence). The DNA for the CDR3 is TGTGCCAGCACCGTAGCGGGGGGAAAGGGAGAGACCCAGTACTTC. It yields the protein CASTVAGGKGETQYF. Using reference TRBV7-9 and TRBJ2-5 for the parts outside the CDR3, the full variable domain is DTGVSQNPRHKITKRGQNVTFRCDPISEHNRLYWYRQTLGQGPEFLTYFQNEAQLEKSRLLSDRFSAERPKGSFSTLEIQRTEQGDSAMYLCASTVAGGKGETQYFGPGTRLLVL.

This chain uses TRBV7-2 with TRBJ2-5, with TRBD2 as a possible D gene (5 bases). The V end was cut by 5 bases, the J end by 5 bases, with 18 bases between. The V gene's germline CDR1 is SGHTA and CDR2 FQGNSA. This CDR3 has 15 residues. The CDR3 sequence is CASSIRRGLTETQYF. The CDR3 bases are TGTGCCAGCAGCATTAGACGGGGTCTGACGGAGACCCAGTACTTC.

V is TRBV7-8 and J is TRBJ2-4; 7 positions match TRBD1. Germline V gives CDR1 SGHVS, CDR2 FQNEAQ. The CDR3 is 16 residues long. Trimming at V came to 5 bases and at J to 0 bases, leaving 7 bases not matched to a gene. CDR3 residues: CASSPRTGVAKNIQYF. The CDR3 nucleotides read TGTGCCAGCAGCCCTCGGACAGGAGTAGCCAAAAACATTCAGTACTTC.

The V gene is TRBV2, the J gene TRBJ2-7; TRBD1 matches at 7 bases. Germline values: CDR1 SNHLY, CDR2 FYNNEI. The CDR3 totals 14 residues. V lost 8 bases and J lost 2; bases outside the gene matches: 9. The CDR3 region is CASSGQVGAYEQYF. Here the CDR3 DNA reads TGTGCCAGCTCCGGACAGGTGGGGGCCTACGAGCAGTACTTC.

The chain combines TRBV28 with TRBJ2-1; D call uncertain. Germline lookup yields CDR1 MDHEN and CDR2 SYDVKM. V shed 5 bases and J shed 2 bases, with 13 bases lying between them. This CDR3 comprises 15 residues. CDR3 nucleotide sequence: TGTGCCAGCAGTCCCTCATACGACACCTACAATGAGCAGTTCTTC. It yields the protein CASSPSYDTYNEQFF. The full variable domain, rest sourced from reference TRBV28 and TRBJ2-1, is DVKVTQSSRYLVKRTGEKVFLECVQDMDHENMFWYRQDPGLGLRLIYFSYDVKMKEKGDIPEGYSVSREKKERFSLILESASTNQTSMYLCASSPSYDTYNEQFFGPGTRLTVL.

This clone appeared a few times. V is TRBV2 and J is TRBJ1-5; 7 nucleotides line up with TRBD1. The CDR3 runs 15 residues. Germline V gene lookup returns CDR1 SNHLY and CDR2 FYNNEI. The ends lost 4 bases at V and 7 bases at J; junction bases unmatched: 10. CDR3 in amino acids: CASSAQSGGRQPQHF. DNA for the CDR3: TGTGCCAGCAGTGCCCAATCAGGGGGAAGACAGCCCCAGCATTTT. The whole variable domain, filled in from reference TRBV2 and TRBJ1-5, reads EPEVTQTPSHQVTQMGQEVILRCVPISNHLYFYWYRQILGQKVEFLVSFYNNEISEKSEIFDDQFSVERPDGSNFTLKIRSTKLEDSAMYFCASSAQSGGRQPQHFGDGTRLSIL.

The chain links TRBV27 to TRBJ1-2, with 11 bases lining up with TRBD1. CDR3 length: 15 residues. CDR1 is MNHEY and CDR2 is SMNVEV in the germline V gene (reference sequence). Trimming at V came to 1 base and at J to 4 bases, leaving 2 bases not matched to a gene. CDR3 in DNA: TGTGCCAGCAGTTTATGGGGACAGGGGGGCTATGGCTACACCTTC. As protein: CASSLWGQGGYGYTF.

The CDR3 here is CASSAQVGYGYTF. CDR3 coding DNA: TGTGCCAGCAGTGCGCAAGTTGGCTATGGCTACACCTTC. This sequence joins TRBV12-3 or TRBV12-4 and TRBJ1-2; D uncertain. This CDR3 has 13 amino acids. Trimming stripped 5 bases from V and 4 bases from J, with 11 bases between.

This chain uses TRBV6-5 with TRBJ1-1, with D possibly TRBD1 on 5 matching bases. The CDR3 extends over 13 amino acids. Germline V gene lookup returns CDR1 MNHEY and CDR2 SVGAGI. V dropped 7 bases and J dropped 6 bases, with 15 bases sitting between them. CDR3 protein: CASNKLRASEAFF. CDR3 nucleotides: TGTGCCAGCAACAAACTCAGGGCCTCTGAAGCTTTCTTT.

The rearrangement joins TRBV6-1 to TRBJ2-6; TRBD2 might be the D (5 bases). V lost 3 bases and J lost 0, with 9 bases in between. CDR3 length: 16 amino acids. The germline CDR1 and CDR2 sequences are MNHNS and SASEGT. CDR3 coding DNA: TGTGCCAGCAGTGATACGGGGATCTCTGGGGCCAACGTCCTGACTTTC. Translating it yields CASSDTGISGANVLTF.

The chain has TRBV3-1 (or the pseudogene TRBV3-2) and TRBJ1-2; 7 bases fit TRBD1. After removal of 4 bases from V and 6 bases from J, the junction contained 14 bases not matched to a gene. This CDR3 has 16 residues. Germline CDR1 LGHDT, CDR2 YNNKEL (reference sequence). The CDR3, as DNA: TGTGCCAGCAGCCTCCTCCCCCGGGCAGGGGGTAATGGCTACACCTTC. This encodes CASSLLPRAGGNGYTF.

The V call is TRBV30, the J call TRBJ2-1, with 7 bases identical to TRBD2. The germline CDR1 and CDR2 sequences are GTSNPN and SVGIG (reference sequence). J lost 4 bases, V lost 2 bases, and 11 bases had no gene match. This CDR3 is 16 amino acids long. The CDR3 protein is CAWSRIGRTIYNEQFF. The CDR3 coding sequence is TGTGCCTGGAGTCGCATCGGGAGGACCATTTACAATGAGCAGTTCTTC.

The chain uses TRBV27 and TRBJ2-7; 12 bases line up with TRBD2. This CDR3 has 14 residues. Germline lookup yields CDR1 MNHEY and CDR2 SMNVEV (reference sequence). V dropped 6 bases and J dropped 2; count of bases not matched to a gene: 2. CDR3 in amino acids: CASRRLAGAYEQYF. The CDR3 DNA reads as TGTGCCAGCAGGAGACTAGCGGGGGCCTACGAGCAGTACTTC.

The gene calls are TRBV19 and TRBJ1-4; D unclear. Germline loops: CDR1 LNHDA, CDR2 SQIVND (reference sequence). The CDR3 has 13 residues. Trimming pared 7 bases from V and 8 bases from J, leaving 14 bases between. As DNA, the CDR3 is TGTGCCAGTATGGGAGGGTCTGGCGAAAAACTGTTTTTT. Its translation is CASMGGSGEKLFF. The full variable domain, its missing parts supplied by reference TRBV19 and TRBJ1-4, is DGGITQSPKYLFRKEGQNVTLSCEQNLNHDAMYWYRQDPGQGLRLIYYSQIVNDFQKGDIAEGYSVSREKKESFPLTVTSAQKNPTAFYLCASMGGSGEKLFFGSGTQLSVL.

This chain links TRBV6-6 with TRBJ2-5; tentative D call: TRBD2 (6 bases). Germline loops: CDR1 MNHNY, CDR2 SVGAGI (reference sequence). With 5 bases removed from V and 3 bases from J, the gap between germline ends came to 19 bases. There are 16 residues in the CDR3. The CDR3 here is CASSLQGGAAKETQYF. Here the CDR3 DNA reads TGTGCCAGCAGTCTCCAAGGAGGGGCAGCTAAAGAGACCCAGTACTTC.

V is TRBV6-6 and J is TRBJ1-3; D gene unclear. The CDR3 consists of 16 residues. Trimming shortened V by 7 bases and J by 0 bases, and 16 bases separated the two germline ends. The germline V gene encodes CDR1 MNHNY and CDR2 SVGAGI (reference sequence). The CDR3 DNA sequence: TGTGCCAGCACCACAGAGGGTGGAAGCTCTGGAAACACCATATATTTT. Its translation is CASTTEGGSSGNTIYF.

The count of this clone is one. V gene TRBV28 combines with J gene TRBJ2-7, with D tentatively TRBD2 (5 bases). CDR3 length: 16 amino acids. V was trimmed by 4 bases and J by 6 bases, leaving 22 bases between them. Germline V CDR1 and CDR2: MDHEN, SYDVKM. The chain's CDR3 is CASSSLYSPRVGEQYF. The CDR3 bases are TGTGCCAGCAGTTCGCTATATAGCCCGAGGGTGGGCGAGCAGTACTTC.

The chain combines TRBV28 with TRBJ1-1; tentative D call: TRBD1 (5 bases). This CDR3 region has 12 residues. Per the germline V gene, CDR1 is MDHEN and CDR2 is SYDVKM. Trimming removed 4 bases at V and 11 bases at J, with 14 bases between. Here the CDR3 reads CASSYSTAEAFF. Written as DNA, the CDR3 is TGTGCCAGCAGTTACTCGACAGCCGAGGCTTTCTTT.

The chain has TRBV28 and TRBJ1-6, with D possibly TRBD1 on 6 matching bases. Germline lookup yields CDR1 MDHEN and CDR2 SYDVKM. Trimming took 7 bases from V and 7 from J, leaving 17 bases between them. This CDR3 is built from 15 residues. CDR3 loop: CASTWGGAGNSPLHF. CDR3 nucleotide sequence: TGTGCCAGCACCTGGGGGGGGGCCGGGAATTCACCCCTCCACTTT.

J is TRBJ2-7 and V is TRBV13; 7 bases are a match to TRBD1. Germline lookup yields CDR1 PRHDT and CDR2 FYEKMQ (reference sequence). V lost 1 base and J lost 3; bases outside the gene matches: 3. The CDR3 loop spans 14 amino acids. This chain's CDR3 is CASSLVSGGYEQYF. The CDR3, as DNA: TGTGCCAGCAGCTTAGTTTCAGGGGGCTACGAGCAGTACTTC.

The chain recombines TRBV7-9 with TRBJ2-7; TRBD1 might be the D (6 bases). CDR3 length equals 14 residues. The V gene lost 4 bases and the J gene lost 6 bases, with 16 bases spanning the gap. CDR1 is SEHNR, CDR2 FQNEAQ, per germline (reference sequence). The CDR3 sequence: CASSSTQGLLEQYF. The DNA for the CDR3 is TGTGCCAGCAGCTCGACCCAGGGGTTGCTCGAGCAGTACTTC.

This chain links TRBV6-5 with TRBJ2-3, with D possibly being TRBD2 (6 bases). The CDR3 totals 13 residues. The V and J ends lost 0 bases and 14 bases respectively, with 15 bases between them. Germline lookup yields CDR1 MNHEY and CDR2 SVGAGI. CDR3: CASSYSGSGGVYF. In DNA form, the CDR3 reads TGTGCCAGCAGTTACTCGGGTAGCGGAGGGGTGTATTTT.

The chain carries TRBV7-9 and TRBJ1-5; 7 nucleotides line up with TRBD1. Germline V lookup: CDR1 SEHNR, CDR2 FQNEAQ (reference sequence). This CDR3 contains 14 residues. Germline trimming cut 5 bases from V and 6 bases from J; bases unmatched to any gene: 7. CDR3 sequence reads: CASSRTGWGQPQHF. In DNA form, the CDR3 reads TGTGCCAGCAGCCGGACAGGCTGGGGTCAGCCCCAGCATTTT.

The V call is TRBV11-2, the J call TRBJ1-2; 12 nucleotides line up with TRBD1. The length of the CDR3 is 16 residues. Germline values: CDR1 SGHAT, CDR2 FQNNGV. Losses at the gene ends were 4 bases for V and 2 bases for J; bases not matched to a gene: 5. CDR3 region: CASSSPGQGANYGYTF. The CDR3 DNA reads as TGTGCCAGCAGCTCCCCGGGACAGGGGGCCAACTATGGCTACACCTTC.

The chain employs TRBV24-1 and TRBJ2-2; 16 nucleotides align to TRBD2. Germline V CDR1 and CDR2: KGHDR, SFDVKD. The ends lost 4 bases at V and 4 bases at J; junction bases unmatched: 14. This CDR3 contains 21 residues. CDR3 in DNA: TGTGCCACCAGTGACCCTGGGACTAGCGGGGGGGTCCGATGGTGCACCGGGGAGCTGTTTTTT. Its protein is CATSDPGTSGGVRWCTGELFF.

A few counts support this clone. This rearrangement joins TRBV27 to TRBJ1-2; a weak D match, TRBD1 (5 bases). Trimming cost V 2 bases and J 4 bases, with 14 bases left between them. CDR3 length equals 15 residues. CDR1 is MNHEY and CDR2 is SMNVEV in the germline V gene (reference sequence). The CDR3 DNA follows: TGTGCCAGCAGTTTAGGGGCACAGGCTTTCTATGGCTACACCTTC. This codes for CASSLGAQAFYGYTF.

V usage is TRBV6-5 and J usage is TRBJ1-1, with 8 bases that match TRBD1. The CDR3 has 15 residues. Germline V CDR1 and CDR2: MNHEY, SVGAGI. V lost 0 bases and J lost 11; bases outside the gene matches: 11. CDR3 region: CASSYSSGGKIRAFF. CDR3 nucleotide sequence: TGTGCCAGCAGTTACTCCTCAGGGGGCAAGATTCGGGCTTTCTTT.

This clone was detected once. The V gene is TRBV5-1, the J gene TRBJ2-2; possible D gene TRBD2, 5 bases. This CDR3 contains 15 residues. Between the trimmed V and J ends, which lost 1 base and 1 base, there was a span of 8 bases. CDR1 and CDR2 (germline): SGHRS, YFSETQ. The CDR3 sequence is CASSLRGRNTGELFF. CDR3 bases: TGCGCCAGCAGCTTGCGTGGGAGGAACACCGGGGAGCTGTTTTTT.